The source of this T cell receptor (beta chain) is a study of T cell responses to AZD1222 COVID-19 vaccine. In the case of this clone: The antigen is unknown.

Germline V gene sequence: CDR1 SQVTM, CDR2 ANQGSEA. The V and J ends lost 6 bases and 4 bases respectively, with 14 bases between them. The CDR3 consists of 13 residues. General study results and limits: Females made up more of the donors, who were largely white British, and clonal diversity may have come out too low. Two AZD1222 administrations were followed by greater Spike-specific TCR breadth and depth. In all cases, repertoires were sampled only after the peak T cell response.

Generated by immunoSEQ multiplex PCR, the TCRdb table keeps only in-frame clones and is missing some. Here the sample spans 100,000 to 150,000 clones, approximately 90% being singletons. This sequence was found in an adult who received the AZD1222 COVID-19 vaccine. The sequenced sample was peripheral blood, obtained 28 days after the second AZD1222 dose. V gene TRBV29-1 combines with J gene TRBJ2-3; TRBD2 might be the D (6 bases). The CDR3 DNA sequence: TGCAGCGTGGGACTTAGTGGGGCAGATACGCAGTATTTT. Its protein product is CSVGLSGADTQYF.